The rows below give T cell receptor beta chains drawn from one sample of a study of preoperative IRX-2 immunotherapy in early breast cancer. Sequenced by immunoSEQ multiplex PCR; TCRdb stores in-frame clones only, minus some. Of 40,000 to 50,000 clones in the sample, 60% to 80% were seen once. Sequences were derived from tumor tissue, sampled after IRX-2 immunotherapy. These receptors all come from a human donor with breast cancer. Each CDR3 is given with its conserved first and last residue. D genes are given only for firm matches. Where a row states a size, it is once, few, many or the class of an expanded clone; other rows omit it.

TRBV28	.	.	TRBJ2-7	TGTGCCAGCAGTCTAAACCAGGGCTACGAGCAGTACTTC	CASSLNQGYEQYF
TRBV23-1	.	.	TRBJ2-1	TGCGCCAGCAGCTTGAGAGGGGAGCGGGAGCAGTTCTTC	CASSLRGEREQFF
TRBV6-8	.	TRBD1	TRBJ1-5	TGTGCCAGCAGTTCGGACAGGTTCCAGCCCCAGCATTTT	CASSSDRFQPQHF
TRBV5-1	few	.	TRBJ1-1	TGCGCCAGCAGCTTCGGTGGAGGGAACACTGAAGCTTTCTTT	CASSFGGGNTEAFF
TRBV10-2	.	.	TRBJ2-7	TGCGGTTCAAATTCTAGGGTCTGCGAGCAGTACTTC	CGSNSRVCEQYF
TRBV6-8	few	.	TRBJ1-1	TGTGCCAGCAGTCCTGAGGCGTTGGTCCGGACTGAAGCTTTCTTT	CASSPEALVRTEAFF
TRBV19	.	.	TRBJ2-7	TGTGCCAGTAGTACCCTCTCGGCCTACGAGCAGTACTTC	CASSTLSAYEQYF
TRBV6-8	.	TRBD2	TRBJ2-1	TGTGCCATCACCGGTAGAGCGGGGGGCGATCTGAACAATGAGCAGTTCTTC	CAITGRAGGDLNNEQFF
TRBV7-5	.	.	TRBJ2-1	TGTGCCAGCAGCAGCAAGAGACGTCCGGGTGAGCAGTTCTTC	CASSSKRRPGEQFF
TRBV11-3	few	TRBD1	TRBJ2-4	TGTGCCAGCAGCTCGGAACAGGGGGCCGCCATTCAGTACTTC	CASSSEQGAAIQYF